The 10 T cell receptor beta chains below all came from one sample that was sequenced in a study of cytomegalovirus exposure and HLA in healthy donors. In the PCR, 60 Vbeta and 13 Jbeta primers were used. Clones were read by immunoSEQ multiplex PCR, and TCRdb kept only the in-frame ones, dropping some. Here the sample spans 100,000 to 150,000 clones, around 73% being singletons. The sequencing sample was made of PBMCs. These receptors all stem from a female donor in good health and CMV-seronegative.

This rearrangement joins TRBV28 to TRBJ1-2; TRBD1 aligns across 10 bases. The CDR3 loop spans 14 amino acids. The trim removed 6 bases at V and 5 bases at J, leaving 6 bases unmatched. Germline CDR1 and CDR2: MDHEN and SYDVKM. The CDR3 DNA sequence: TGTGCCAGCAGCCTGGGACAGGGGCGGTATGGCTACACCTTC. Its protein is CASSLGQGRYGYTF.

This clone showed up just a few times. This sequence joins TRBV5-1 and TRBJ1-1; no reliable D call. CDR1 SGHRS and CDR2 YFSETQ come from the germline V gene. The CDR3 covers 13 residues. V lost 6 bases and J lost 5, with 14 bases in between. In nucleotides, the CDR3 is TGCGCCAGCACCCTAGATAGGCGGACTGAAGCTTTCTTT. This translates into CASTLDRRTEAFF.

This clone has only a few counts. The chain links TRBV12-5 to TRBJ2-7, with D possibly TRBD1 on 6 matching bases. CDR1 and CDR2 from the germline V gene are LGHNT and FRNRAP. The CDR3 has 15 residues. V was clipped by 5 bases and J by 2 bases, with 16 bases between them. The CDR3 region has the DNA TGTGCTAGTGGTCCGGAACAGGGAAAAGCCTACGAGCAGTACTTC. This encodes CASGPEQGKAYEQYF.

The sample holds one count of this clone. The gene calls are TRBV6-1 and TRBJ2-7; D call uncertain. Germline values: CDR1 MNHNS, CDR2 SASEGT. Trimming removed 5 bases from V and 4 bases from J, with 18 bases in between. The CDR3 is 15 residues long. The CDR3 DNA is TGTGCCAGCAGTCCACATGAGGTGATTCGGTACGAGCAGTACTTC. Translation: CASSPHEVIRYEQYF.

This chain's CDR3 is CASSEREAAGYTF. The DNA for the CDR3 is TGTGCCAGCAGCGAACGGGAGGCGGCCGGCTACACCTTC. The chain is built from TRBV6-1 and TRBJ1-2; no definite D call. This CDR3 comprises 13 residues. The germline V and J ends were trimmed by 6 bases and 8 bases, with 16 bases remaining between them. Germline V gene lookup returns CDR1 MNHNS and CDR2 SASEGT.

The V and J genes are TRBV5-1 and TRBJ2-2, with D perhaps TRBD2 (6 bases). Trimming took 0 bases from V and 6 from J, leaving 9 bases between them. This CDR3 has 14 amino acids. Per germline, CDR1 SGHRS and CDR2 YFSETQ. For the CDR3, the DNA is TGCGCCAGCAGCTTGGCAGGGAGGTCCGGGGAGCTGTTTTTT. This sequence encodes CASSLAGRSGELFF.

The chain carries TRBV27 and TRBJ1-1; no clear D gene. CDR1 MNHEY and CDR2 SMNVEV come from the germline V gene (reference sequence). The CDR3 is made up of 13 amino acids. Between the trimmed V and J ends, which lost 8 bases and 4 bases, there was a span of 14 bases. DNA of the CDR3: TGTGCCAGCGATGACCGGCGGGGCACTGAAGCTTTCTTT. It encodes CASDDRRGTEAFF.

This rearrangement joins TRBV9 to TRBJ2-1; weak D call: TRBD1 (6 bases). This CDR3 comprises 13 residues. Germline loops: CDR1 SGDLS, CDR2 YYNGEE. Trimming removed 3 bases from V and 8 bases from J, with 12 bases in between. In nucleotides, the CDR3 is TGTGCCAGCAGCGGTACGGGACACGATGAGCAGTTCTTC. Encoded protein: CASSGTGHDEQFF.

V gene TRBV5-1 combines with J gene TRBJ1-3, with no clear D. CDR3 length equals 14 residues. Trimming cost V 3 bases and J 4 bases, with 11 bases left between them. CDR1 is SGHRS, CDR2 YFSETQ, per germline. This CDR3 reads CASSSDFGGNTIYF. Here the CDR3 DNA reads TGCGCCAGCAGCTCAGACTTCGGAGGAAACACCATATATTTT.

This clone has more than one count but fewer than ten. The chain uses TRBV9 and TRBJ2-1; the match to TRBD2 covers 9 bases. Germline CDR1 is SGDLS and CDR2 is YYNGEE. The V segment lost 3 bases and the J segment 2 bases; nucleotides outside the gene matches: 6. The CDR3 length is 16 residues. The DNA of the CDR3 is TGTGCCAGCAGCGCCTTTAGCGGGGGAACCTACAATGAGCAGTTCTTC. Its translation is CASSAFSGGTYNEQFF.